What follows are 8 T cell receptor beta chains derived from one specimen sequenced in a study of blood T cells in healthy people across ages. Primed by a sample-barcoded 5' primer and a J-beta primer mix, a second PCR proceeded for 7 to 11 cycles. TCRdb re-called the 5' RACE reads with MiXCR, one entry per CDR3 protein. The data contain approximately 2,000,000 distinct CDR3 sequences, about 39% of them singletons. Specimen: blood. All receptors come from a human donor in good health.

V is TRBV20-1 and J is TRBJ2-1; 8 bases map to TRBD2. Looked up from germline, CDR1 is DFQATT and CDR2 is SNEGSKA (reference sequence). J gave up 6 bases and V 1 base, and 8 bases lay outside the gene matches. CDR3 length: 15 residues. The chain's CDR3 is CSARVYGGALNEQFF. The CDR3, as DNA: TGCAGTGCTAGAGTCTACGGGGGGGCCCTCAATGAGCAGTTCTTC.

The rearrangement uses TRBV7-9 and TRBJ2-1, with D unresolved. Germline-derived CDR1 and CDR2 are SEHNR and FQNEAQ (reference sequence). V shed 2 bases and J shed 8 bases, with 13 bases lying between them. The CDR3 covers 14 residues. CDR3 region: CASSLSPAVDEQFF. CDR3 DNA sequence: TGTGCCAGCAGCTTATCGCCTGCGGTCGATGAGCAGTTCTTC.

As regards this clonotype: The junction departs from germline at one end; a sequencing error may be responsible. V and J are TRBV5-6 and TRBJ1-2, with unresolved D. Germline assignment: CDR1 SGHDT and CDR2 YYEEEE. CDR3 size: 13 residues. The CDR3 protein is CVSSLSGFYGYTF. The CDR3, as DNA: TGTGTCAGCAGCCTAAGTGGATTCTATGGCTACACCTTC.

This clonotype was detected a few times. The chain is built from TRBV28 and TRBJ2-5, with 7 bases matching TRBD1. CDR1 MDHEN and CDR2 SYDVKM come from the germline V gene. CDR3 length: 16 residues. V lost 1 base to trimming and J lost 2 bases; unmatched junction nucleotides: 7. The CDR3 DNA follows: TGTGCCAGCAGTTTATCCCCTTGGGACAGACAAGAGACCCAGTACTTC. This codes for CASSLSPWDRQETQYF.

This chain connects TRBV7-3 to TRBJ1-5; no clear D. Germline V CDR1 and CDR2: SGHTA, FQGTGA. The V end was cut by 6 bases, the J end by 7 bases, with 13 bases between. CDR3 length equals 13 residues. CDR3 bases: TGTGCCAGCAGTTTACATCCCGGACAGCCCCAGCATTTT. Translated, it gives CASSLHPGQPQHF.

The chain joins TRBV7-9 to TRBJ2-7; 9 nucleotides match TRBD2. The J call is in doubt because the DNA end fits TRBJ2-5 better. CDR1 SEHNR and CDR2 FQNEAQ come from the germline V gene (reference sequence). This CDR3 spans 14 amino acids. CDR3 nucleotide sequence: TGTGCCAGCAGTCCTTCTAGCGGGGAAGAGACCCAGTACTTC. It specifies CASSPSSGEETQYF.

The CDR3 DNA sequence: TGCAGTGCTAGGGTCATTTCAGGGGACTATGGCTACACCTTC. It yields the protein CSARVISGDYGYTF. V usage is TRBV20-1 and J usage is TRBJ1-2; D may be TRBD1 (6 bases). The CDR3 extends over 14 amino acids. The germline V gene encodes CDR1 DFQATT and CDR2 SNEGSKA (reference sequence). V was clipped by 3 bases and J by 3 bases, with 14 bases between them.

This chain connects TRBV2 to TRBJ1-2; 7 nucleotides match TRBD1. Unmatched junction bases numbered 9, after V lost 4 bases and J lost 4 bases. CDR3 size: 15 residues. Germline V gene sequence: CDR1 SNHLY, CDR2 FYNNEI. In DNA form, the CDR3 reads TGTGCCAGCAGTGGGAGGTCAGGGGGTCTCTATGGCTACACCTTC. This gives the protein CASSGRSGGLYGYTF. The full variable domain, rest sourced from reference TRBV2 and TRBJ1-2, is EPEVTQTPSHQVTQMGQEVILRCVPISNHLYFYWYRQILGQKVEFLVSFYNNEISEKSEIFDDQFSVERPDGSNFTLKIRSTKLEDSAMYFCASSGRSGGLYGYTFGSGTRLTVV.